This T cell receptor (beta chain) was obtained from a study of blood T cell repertoires in COVID-19. This table comes from immunoSEQ multiplex PCR, and its TCRdb copy is limited to in-frame clones, with some not included. The table lists 35,000 to 40,000 clones, approximately 87% of them singletons. Germline values: CDR1 MNHEY, CDR2 SVGEGT. The trim removed 5 bases at V and 5 bases at J, leaving 4 bases unmatched. The CDR3 length is 14 residues. Sample: peripheral blood. This clonotype was obtained from a man in his 70s with acute or convalescent COVID-19. This sequence joins TRBV6-2 or TRBV6-3 and TRBJ2-1, with 9 bases identical to TRBD2. In DNA, the CDR3 is TGTGCCAGCAGTGAGACTAGCGGCCACAATGAGCAGTTCTTC. Translating gives CASSETSGHNEQFF.